This T cell receptor (beta chain) was observed in a study of blood T cell repertoires in COVID-19. Whole-study context: There were acute and convalescent COVID-19 samples, and they came from the United States, Italy and Spain. T cells, B-cell-depleted T cells, or PBMCs supplied cDNA or gDNA.

Per the authors' pipeline: Reference gene primers were amplified, and this amplification served to estimate nucleated cell counts. Repertoires were generated with immunoSEQ multiplex PCR, while TCRdb's copy carries only in-frame clones and drops some. V and J calls and clone size are as listed in that table; D and trimming were resolved from the DNA. The repertoire holds about 120,000 clones, with about 88% as singletons. Germline V gene data show CDR1 as MNHEY and CDR2 as SVGEGT. This CDR3 is 16 amino acids long. The germline V and J ends were trimmed by 4 bases and 4 bases, with 17 bases remaining between them.

The rearrangement links TRBV6-2 or TRBV6-3 to TRBJ1-5; D may be TRBD1 (5 bases). The sample comprised peripheral blood. This receptor was taken from a man aged 35-49 years with acute or convalescent COVID-19. The CDR3 spells CASSFPPETENQPQHF. The CDR3 nucleotides read TGTGCCAGCAGTTTCCCCCCTGAGACAGAGAATCAGCCCCAGCATTTT.